These T cell receptor beta chains were read from a single sample in a study of response to subunit inactivated influenza vaccine. TCRdb re-called the RT-PCR reads through MiXCR, storing one row per CDR3 protein. The data hold about 190,000 distinct CDR3 sequences, with around an eighth observed a single time. The input for sequencing was CD8+ T cells sorted from PBMCs, taken 4 to 6 days after vaccination. Every receptor here comes from a man aged 50 to 59 who received an inactivated influenza vaccine. Both conserved end residues are part of each CDR3. A D gene is named only where the DNA matches it firmly. The size field is filled for only some rows; it gives once, few, many or a size class.

J gene: TRBJ2-1; D gene: TRBD2; clone size: many; V gene: TRBV4-1; CDR3 DNA: TGCGCCAGCAGGGGGACTAGCGTCTACAATGAGCAGTTCTTC; CDR3 protein: CASRGTSVYNEQFF
J gene: TRBJ2-2; D gene: TRBD1; clone size: few; V gene: TRBV4-2; CDR3 DNA: TGTGCCAGCAGCCACGAGACAGGGGTTACCGGGGAGCTGTTTTTT; CDR3 protein: CASSHETGVTGELFF
J gene: TRBJ2-7; D gene: NA; clone size: NA; V gene: TRBV4-3; CDR3 DNA: TGCGCCAGCAGCCCCTACAGTGGAGGGACCTACGAGCAGTACTTC; CDR3 protein: CASSPYSGGTYEQYF
J gene: TRBJ2-3; D gene: NA; clone size: few; V gene: TRBV7-6; CDR3 DNA: TGTGCCAGCAGCTTAGGGCCCCGGTCTTACACAGATACGCAGTATTTT; CDR3 protein: CASSLGPRSYTDTQYF
J gene: TRBJ2-7; D gene: NA; clone size: few; V gene: TRBV7-6; CDR3 DNA: TGTGCCAGCACCACCACCGAGAGCTCCTACGAGCAGTACTTC; CDR3 protein: CASTTTESSYEQYF
J gene: TRBJ2-1; D gene: TRBD2; clone size: many; V gene: TRBV14; CDR3 DNA: TGTGCCAGCAGCCTCCTGGGGGGACTAGCCGCCCTCGATGAGCAGTTCTTC; CDR3 protein: CASSLLGGLAALDEQFF
J gene: TRBJ2-5; D gene: TRBD2; clone size: few; V gene: TRBV4-3; CDR3 DNA: TGCGCCAGCAGCCAAGAGCGGGAGGACTACCAAGAGACCCAGTACTTC; CDR3 protein: CASSQEREDYQETQYF
J gene: TRBJ2-3; D gene: NA; clone size: few; V gene: TRBV7-8; CDR3 DNA: TGTGCCAGCAGCCCGGACCCAGGAGGAATTACAGATACGCAGTATTTT; CDR3 protein: CASSPDPGGITDTQYF
J gene: TRBJ2-1; D gene: NA; clone size: many; V gene: TRBV5-5; CDR3 DNA: TGTGCCAGCAGCTTTACGAATTTCAATGAGCAGTTCTTC; CDR3 protein: CASSFTNFNEQFF
J gene: TRBJ2-1; D gene: TRBD1; clone size: NA; V gene: TRBV7-9; CDR3 DNA: TGTGCCAGCAGCGACTTCCGGGACAGGCAGTTCTTC; CDR3 protein: CASSDFRDRQFF
J gene: TRBJ1-1; D gene: NA; clone size: few; V gene: TRBV5-5; CDR3 DNA: TGTGCCAGCAGTCCTTTTGGGGGGGGCTCTGAAGCTTTCTTT; CDR3 protein: CASSPFGGGSEAFF
J gene: TRBJ1-6; D gene: NA; clone size: NA; V gene: TRBV6-1; CDR3 DNA: TGTGCCAGCAGTAACAGCGGCGGCGCCTCACCCCTCCACTTT; CDR3 protein: CASSNSGGASPLHF
J gene: TRBJ2-7; D gene: TRBD2; clone size: NA; V gene: TRBV6-5; CDR3 DNA: TGTGCCAGCAGTTACGTCGGGCGGGGGGGGTTCTACGAGCAGTACTTC; CDR3 protein: CASSYVGRGGFYEQYF
J gene: TRBJ2-7; D gene: TRBD2; clone size: few; V gene: TRBV11-2; CDR3 DNA: TGTGCCAGCAGCTTAAAGGCGGGGGGGGACTACGAGCAGTACTTC; CDR3 protein: CASSLKAGGDYEQYF
J gene: TRBJ2-2; D gene: NA; clone size: many; V gene: TRBV4-3; CDR3 DNA: TGCGCCAGCAGCCAGGGAGGCGGGGAGCTGTTTTTT; CDR3 protein: CASSQGGGELFF
J gene: TRBJ2-3; D gene: NA; clone size: many; V gene: TRBV6-1; CDR3 DNA: TGTGCCAGCATCAACGGACACCCCGGGGCAGATACGCAGTATTTT; CDR3 protein: CASINGHPGADTQYF